This T cell receptor (beta chain) emerged from a study of CD8 T cells in Susac syndrome (dated by TCRdb to the late 2010s). In the study overall: Repertoire sequencing was used to test whether CD8+ T cell activation and differentiation in Susac syndrome was antigen driven.

Peripheral blood CD8+ and CD4+ T cells from healthy donors, Susac syndrome patients and multiple sclerosis patients were profiled using high-throughput TCR beta sequencing. The healthy donors served as controls matched for age and sex. Bulk CD8+ and CD4+ T cells were purified by magnetic negative isolation, while CD8+ TEMRA cells were enriched using FACS. Blood was drawn into EDTA tubes, processed within 24 hours, and PBMCs were isolated by density gradient centrifugation. PBMCs intended for TCR sequencing were cryopreserved in liquid nitrogen and thawed later in a water bath at 37 degrees C. A purity of at least 90% was achieved for sorted or isolated CD4+, CD8+ and CD8+ TEMRA cells. Points on this clonotype: Its cognate antigen has yet to be identified. No much larger clone is present one base from it, and per-base qualities are unavailable.

Results the study describes overall, beyond this receptor: The TCR sequencing and HLA analysis was acknowledged to have included a relatively small number of individuals.

The CDR3 contains 17 residues, cysteine and phenylalanine counted. CDR3 DNA is the only sequence kept; it has 51 bases, read in frame from the first base. V ends up 1 base short and J 0 bases short, with an unmatched junction base count of 5. The germline V gene encodes CDR1 DFQATT and CDR2 SNEGSKA (reference sequence). RNA was extracted with the RNeasy kit and about 0.5 to 1 ug was reverse transcribed using random hexamers. The immunoSEQ multiplex PCR assay, which covers 54 Vbeta and 13 Jbeta segments, was used to amplify TCR beta CDR3 regions. PCR amplification bias was corrected using a synthetic template baseline for primer optimization and computational correction. Per the source publication's procedure: Reads were annotated to V, D and J genes per IMGT and analyzed with immunoSEQ Analyzer, keeping only productive sequences. Clonality was computed as one minus Shannon entropy normalized by log2 of the number of productive unique sequences. For each patient and control, public and private clones were evaluated within the 100 most prevalent clones. Clones were defined as Susac-specific if absent from the healthy and MS cohorts, from 1052 published viral clones and from other ImmuneACCESS disease sequences. Using fastp at Q25 and MiXCR, TCRdb reprocessed the public reads and kept productive beta chains. Here each entry gathers all rows of one CDR3 protein and keeps the most common genes and DNA. These V and J calls are TCRdb output, not the study's own analysis. Present in this sample are 150,000 to 200,000 distinct CDR3 sequences, about 94% of which were seen just once. The biggest ten clones account for about 0.14% of the sample.

The receptor chain draws on TRBV20-1 and TRBJ2-2, with 10 bases matching TRBD2. The specimen was CD4+ T cells from PBMCs. This receptor was identified in a human donor in good health. CDR3 protein: CSARAALAGSNTGELFF. The DNA is TGCAGTGCTAGAGCTGCACTAGCGGGGTCGAACACCGGGGAGCTGTTTTTT.